The clone carrying this TCR beta chain was observed many times. This sample was included in a study of identical twins. The CDR3 covers 16 residues. CDR1 MNHEY and CDR2 SVGAGI come from the germline V gene. V shed 5 bases and J 5 bases; nucleotides not matched to a gene: 11. Unique molecular identifiers were present on the cDNA, and a universal primer site came from template switching. TCRdb redid the calling of the 5' RACE reads with MiXCR, one entry per CDR3 protein. The sample comprises about 340,000 distinct CDR3 sequences, roughly 9% of which are singletons, and about 9.1% rests with the top ten.

The sequence was collected from a woman in her forties or fifties in good health. V gene TRBV6-5 combines with J gene TRBJ2-3; 9 positions agree with TRBD2. The material sequenced was naive T cells sorted from blood. CDR3 in amino acids: CASSQTSGYYEDTQYF. CDR3 coding DNA: TGTGCCAGCAGTCAGACTAGCGGTTACTATGAAGATACGCAGTATTTT.